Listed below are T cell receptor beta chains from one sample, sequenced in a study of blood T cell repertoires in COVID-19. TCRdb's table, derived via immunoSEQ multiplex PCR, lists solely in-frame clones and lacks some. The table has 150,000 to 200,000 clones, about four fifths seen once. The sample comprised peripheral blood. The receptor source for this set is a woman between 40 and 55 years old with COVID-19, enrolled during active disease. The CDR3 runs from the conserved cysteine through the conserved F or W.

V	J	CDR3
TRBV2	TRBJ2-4	CASSEAGQRLAKNIQYF
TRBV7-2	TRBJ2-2	CASSFLAGGQTGELFF
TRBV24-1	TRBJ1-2	CATSDGQGYGYTF
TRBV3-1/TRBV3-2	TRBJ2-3	CASLAASTDTQYF
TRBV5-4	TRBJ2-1	CASSLAGTYNEQFF
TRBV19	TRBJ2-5	CASSSGRAETQYF
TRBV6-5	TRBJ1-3	CASRDRSSGNTIYF
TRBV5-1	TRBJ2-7	CASSYRTGDREQYF
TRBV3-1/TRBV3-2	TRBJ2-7	CASSPTSGSYEQYF
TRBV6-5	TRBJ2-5	CASSPRVGGQETQYF
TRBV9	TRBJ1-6	CASSPRTGKNSPLHF
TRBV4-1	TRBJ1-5	CASSQTYWDSDQPQHF
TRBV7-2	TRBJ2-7	CASSPQTGSYEQYF
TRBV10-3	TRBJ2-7	CAISEFERGSYEQYF
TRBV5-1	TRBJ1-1	CASSLALQGSNTEAFF
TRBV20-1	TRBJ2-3	CSASGTSGGANTQYF
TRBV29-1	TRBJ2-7	CSGRIQGDYEQYF
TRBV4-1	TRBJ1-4	CASSPPVLFYNEKLFF
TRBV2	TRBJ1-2	CASTEGRGNYGYTF
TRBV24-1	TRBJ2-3	CATRGAGSSTDTQYF
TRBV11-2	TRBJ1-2	CASSLNRGDSNYGYTF
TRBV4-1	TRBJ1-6	CASSQDKGDIESYNSPLHF
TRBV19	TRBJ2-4	CASSIIRSGTKNIQYF
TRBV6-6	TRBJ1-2	CASSQYLRDRGQSGYTF
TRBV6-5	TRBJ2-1	CASSYSGTSSHNEQFF
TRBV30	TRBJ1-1	CAWSQGWTEAFF
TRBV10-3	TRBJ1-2	CAIAEGTGGAGYGYTF
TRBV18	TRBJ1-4	CASSPLQGAHSNEKLFF
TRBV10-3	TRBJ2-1	CAISVTGNPLDEQFF
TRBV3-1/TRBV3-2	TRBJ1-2	CASSQDGGEYGYTF
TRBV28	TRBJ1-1	CASSFRTVLTNTEAFF
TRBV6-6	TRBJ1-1	CASSYPGQTEAFF
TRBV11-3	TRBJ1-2	CASSYNNYGYTF
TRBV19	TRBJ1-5	CASSSMGGEDQPQHF
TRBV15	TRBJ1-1	CATSSLEPQGLTEAFF
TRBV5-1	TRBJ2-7	CASSITSYEQYF
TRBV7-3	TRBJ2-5	CASSLTGTGNWETQYF
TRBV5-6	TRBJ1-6	CASSPGQGNSPLHF
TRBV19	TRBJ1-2	CASSMSTGDYGYTF
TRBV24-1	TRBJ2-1	CATSDFGQGGNEQFF
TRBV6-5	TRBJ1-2	CASSTGRYGYTF
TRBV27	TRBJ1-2	CASSPGTIDGYTF
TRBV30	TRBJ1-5	CAWKGNSNQPQHF
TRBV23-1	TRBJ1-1	CASSQLTSVFEAFF
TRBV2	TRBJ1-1	CASKGYVGDSAFF
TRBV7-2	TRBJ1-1	CASSSGSYMNTEAFF